The source of this T cell receptor (beta chain) is a study of blood T cell repertoires in COVID-19. This clone was counted once. Germline CDR1 and CDR2: MNHNS and SASEGT. This CDR3 region has 17 residues. V dropped 1 base and J dropped 6 bases, with 22 bases sitting between them. TCRdb's copy holds only in-frame clones and misses some; the assay was immunoSEQ multiplex PCR. Of approximately 300,000 clones in the sample, roughly 82% were seen once. The clonotype comes from a woman in her forties or fifties with acute or convalescent COVID-19. Sequencing input: peripheral blood. The chain combines TRBV6-1 with TRBJ2-7; maybe TRBD2 (5 bases). CDR3 DNA: TGTGCCAGCAGTGAAGATTACAGTCCCCTCCCTAGCAGCGAGCAGTACTTC. Its protein is CASSEDYSPLPSSEQYF.